Sequencing of this T cell receptor (beta chain) was carried out in a study of beta chain features in type 1 diabetes. Overall study context: There were 90 million to 110 million sorted cells examined across all samples.

The investigators reverse transcribed all of the isolated RNA, so they sequenced expressed TCRB transcripts. Assay: immunoSEQ multiplex PCR; the TCRdb copy retains only in-frame clones and omits some. This table has 300,000 to 350,000 clones, about 15% appearing once. The sequenced sample consisted of central memory CD4+ T cells from blood. The sequence was obtained from a young man in good health.

As DNA, the CDR3 is TGTGCCAGCAGCTTAGCTTCTGGGGGTTCTGGAAACACCATATATTTT. Amino acid sequence: CASSLASGGSGNTIYF. This chain uses TRBV7-2 with TRBJ1-3, with TRBD1 as a possible D gene (5 bases). The germline gives CDR1 SGHTA, CDR2 FQGNSA. The CDR3 contains 16 residues. V lost 0 bases to trimming and J lost 1 base, with 10 bases between them.